One sample yielded the 8 T cell receptor beta chains listed below, sequenced in a study of blood T cell repertoires in COVID-19. Some clones are missing from TCRdb's copy, which holds only in-frame ones; the method was immunoSEQ multiplex PCR. This sample has about 370,000 clones, with about 90% found just once. Specimen: PBMCs or T cells enriched from blood (not recorded which). The receptor set was obtained from a woman in her thirties who had recovered from COVID-19.

The chain recombines TRBV4-3 with TRBJ2-2; a possible D gene is TRBD2 (6 bases). Germline values: CDR1 LGHNA, CDR2 YSLEER. V lost 0 bases to trimming and J lost 2 bases, with 10 bases between them. This CDR3 region has 16 residues. The CDR3 nucleotides are TGCGCCAGCAGCCAAGATTGGACTACTAACACCGGGGAGCTGTTTTTT. Protein product: CASSQDWTTNTGELFF.

The chain has TRBV11-2 and TRBJ1-5, with TRBD1 as a possible D gene (6 bases). Trimming took 3 bases from V and 4 from J, leaving 10 bases between them. The germline CDR1 and CDR2 sequences are SGHAT and FQNNGV. This CDR3 is built from 14 residues. The CDR3 DNA is TGTGCCAGCAGCTTTAAGGGGGGGAATCAGCCCCAGCATTTT. Translated: CASSFKGGNQPQHF.

CDR3 in amino acids: CASTSGLQEQYF. The CDR3 nucleotides read TGTGCCAGCACCTCGGGACTCCAAGAGCAGTACTTC. V usage is TRBV12-3 or TRBV12-4 and J usage is TRBJ2-7, with D maybe TRBD2 (6 bases). CDR3 length: 12 residues. V lost 7 bases and J lost 7, with 14 bases in between.

The chain is built from TRBV12-3 or TRBV12-4 and TRBJ2-5, with D possibly matching TRBD2 (6 bases). V lost 6 bases, J lost 4 bases, and 6 bases lay in between. The CDR3 totals 11 residues. The CDR3 nucleotides read TGTGCCAGCAGGGGAGGAGAGACCCAGTACTTC. Protein: CASRGGETQYF.

The genes are TRBV9 and TRBJ1-1, with TRBD1 as a possible D gene (5 bases). The CDR3 length is 15 residues. Trimming removed 7 bases from V and 0 bases from J, with 16 bases in between. Per germline, CDR1 SGDLS and CDR2 YYNGEE. CDR3 sequence reads: CASAGDYRVNTEAFF. The CDR3 DNA reads as TGTGCCAGCGCGGGGGACTATAGGGTGAACACTGAAGCTTTCTTT.

This sequence joins TRBV7-9 and TRBJ2-3; 11 bases are shared with TRBD1. In germline, CDR1 is SEHNR, CDR2 FQNEAQ (reference sequence). CDR3 length: 15 residues. Unmatched junction bases numbered 5, after V lost 5 bases and J lost 4 bases. The CDR3 loop reads CASSLPGQGADTQYF. For the CDR3, the DNA is TGTGCCAGCAGCCTACCGGGACAGGGGGCAGATACGCAGTATTTT.

V gene TRBV6-6 combines with J gene TRBJ2-1; 10 bases line up with TRBD2. CDR1 is MNHNY and CDR2 is SVGAGI in the germline V gene (reference sequence). V lost 6 bases to trimming and J lost 4 bases; unmatched junction nucleotides: 6. CDR3 length: 15 residues. In DNA form, the CDR3 reads TGTGCCAGCAGCTTTAAGCGGGGGGGATACAATGAGCAGTTCTTC. Protein: CASSFKRGGYNEQFF.

CDR3 protein: CASSIDPKETQYF. The CDR3 DNA reads as TGTGCCAGTAGTATAGATCCCAAAGAGACCCAGTACTTC. The chain links TRBV19 to TRBJ2-5, with D hard to call. V shed 0 bases and J shed 3 bases, with 5 bases lying between them. The CDR3 is made up of 13 amino acids. CDR1 LNHDA and CDR2 SQIVND come from the germline V gene (reference sequence).